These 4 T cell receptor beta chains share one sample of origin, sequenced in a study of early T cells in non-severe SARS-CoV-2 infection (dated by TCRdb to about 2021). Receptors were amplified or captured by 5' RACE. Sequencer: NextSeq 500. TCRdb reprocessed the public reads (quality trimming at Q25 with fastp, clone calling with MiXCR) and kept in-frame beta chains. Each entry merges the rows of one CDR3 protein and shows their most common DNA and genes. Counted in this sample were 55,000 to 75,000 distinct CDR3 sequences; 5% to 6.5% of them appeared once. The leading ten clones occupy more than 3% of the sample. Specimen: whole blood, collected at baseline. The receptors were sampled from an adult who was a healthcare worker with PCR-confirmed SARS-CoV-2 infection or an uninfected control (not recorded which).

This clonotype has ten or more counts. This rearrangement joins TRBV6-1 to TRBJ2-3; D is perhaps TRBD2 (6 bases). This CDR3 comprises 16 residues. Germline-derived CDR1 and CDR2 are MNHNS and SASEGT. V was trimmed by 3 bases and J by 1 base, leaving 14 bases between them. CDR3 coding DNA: TGTGCCAGCAGTGATTACGGGAGAGGGGGCACAGATACGCAGTATTTT. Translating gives CASSDYGRGGTDTQYF.

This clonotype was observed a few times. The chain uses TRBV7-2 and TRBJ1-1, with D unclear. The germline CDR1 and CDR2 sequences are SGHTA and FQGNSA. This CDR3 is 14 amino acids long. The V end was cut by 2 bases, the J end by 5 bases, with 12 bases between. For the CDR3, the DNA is TGTGCCAGCAGCTTAAAGGCAGCGGGGACTGAAGCTTTCTTT. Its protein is CASSLKAAGTEAFF.

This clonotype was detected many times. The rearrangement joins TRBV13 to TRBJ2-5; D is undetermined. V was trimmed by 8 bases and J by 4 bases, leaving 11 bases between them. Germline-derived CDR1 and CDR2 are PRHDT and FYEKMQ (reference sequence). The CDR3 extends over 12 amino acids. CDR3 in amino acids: CASGQLRETQYF. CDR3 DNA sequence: TGTGCCAGCGGCCAGCTGAGAGAGACCCAGTACTTC.

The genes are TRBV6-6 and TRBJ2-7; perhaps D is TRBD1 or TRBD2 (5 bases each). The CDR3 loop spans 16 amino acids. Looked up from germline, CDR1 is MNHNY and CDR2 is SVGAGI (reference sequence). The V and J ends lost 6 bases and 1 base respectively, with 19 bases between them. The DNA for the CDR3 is TGTGCCAGCAGCCCCTTGGGGGTCCAGGGTTCCTACGAGCAGTACTTC. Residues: CASSPLGVQGSYEQYF.